This TCR beta chain was sequenced in a study of blood T cell repertoires in COVID-19. Germline V gene sequence: CDR1 SGHTA, CDR2 FQGNSA. V was clipped by 4 bases and J by 5 bases; unmatched bases: 9. The CDR3 length is 16 residues. Sequencing was performed with immunoSEQ multiplex PCR; in TCRdb, only in-frame clones are kept and a portion is missing. In the table there are some 160,000 clones, 78% of which are singletons. Source material: peripheral blood. The J gene is TRBJ2-2, the V gene TRBV7-2, with 8 positions matching TRBD1. The sequence came from a woman of 80 years or more with acute or convalescent COVID-19. The CDR3 here is CASSSPGRGRTGELFF. The DNA of the CDR3 is TGTGCCAGCAGCTCCCCGGGCAGGGGGCGTACCGGGGAGCTGTTTTTT.